A single sample is the source of the 31 T cell receptor beta chains below, sequenced in a study of cytomegalovirus exposure and HLA in healthy donors. Here immunoSEQ multiplex PCR was the method, and the copy in TCRdb shows in-frame clones only, minus some. Here the sample spans 130,000 or so clones, about 90% being singletons. Sequences were obtained from PBMCs. The receptors derive from a woman between 18 and 29 years old in good health and CMV-seronegative.

Many counts were recorded for this clone. This sequence joins TRBV19 and TRBJ1-5; 10 nucleotides align to TRBD1. Looked up from germline, CDR1 is LNHDA and CDR2 is SQIVND (reference sequence). The junction had 10 bases not matched to a gene; V was cut back by 9 bases and J by 2 bases. The CDR3 totals 16 residues. CDR3 DNA sequence: TGTGCCAGCAGACAGGGGGCGAGTGGGGGCAATCAGCCCCAGCATTTT. Protein sequence: CASRQGASGGNQPQHF.

This chain joins TRBV9 and TRBJ2-2; TRBD2 matches at 13 bases. The CDR3 length is 16 residues. V lost 3 bases and J lost 7; bases outside the gene matches: 6. The germline V gene encodes CDR1 SGDLS and CDR2 YYNGEE. CDR3 sequence: CASSAPGLAGLGELFF. DNA for the CDR3: TGTGCCAGCAGCGCGCCGGGACTAGCGGGGCTCGGGGAGCTGTTTTTT.

This rearrangement joins TRBV2 to TRBJ2-1; 8 bases map to TRBD2. The V gene's germline CDR1 is SNHLY and CDR2 FYNNEI. The CDR3 totals 15 residues. The V segment lost 1 base and the J segment 4 bases; nucleotides outside the gene matches: 3. The CDR3 loop is CASSEGRGGYNEQFF. DNA for the CDR3: TGTGCCAGCAGTGAAGGCCGGGGGGGATACAATGAGCAGTTCTTC.

The rearrangement links TRBV9 to TRBJ2-2, with 7 bases identical to TRBD2. V lost 0 bases and J lost 6; bases outside the gene matches: 8. Germline values: CDR1 SGDLS, CDR2 YYNGEE. This CDR3 is 16 amino acids long. CDR3 sequence (DNA): TGTGCCAGCAGCGTAGCTAAAGAGGGAGGGGCCGGGGAGCTGTTTTTT. It is translated as CASSVAKEGGAGELFF.

The DNA for the CDR3 is TGTGCCAGCAGTTTGGGCTACTACGAGCAGTACTTC. Protein product: CASSLGYYEQYF. V is TRBV28 and J is TRBJ2-7; D not resolved. This CDR3 is built from 12 residues. The V end lost 3 bases, the J end lost 3 bases, and 6 bases lay between the germline ends. Germline CDR1 reads MDHEN; CDR2 reads SYDVKM.

This sequence joins TRBV11-3 and TRBJ2-2; 11 bases agree with TRBD2. CDR3 length: 18 amino acids. Per the germline V gene, CDR1 is SGHNT and CDR2 is YENEEA. J was trimmed by 2 bases and V by 3 bases; bases with no gene match: 8. The CDR3 protein is CASSFSLAGDRNTGELFF. The CDR3 DNA follows: TGTGCCAGCAGCTTCTCACTAGCGGGAGATCGAAACACCGGGGAGCTGTTTTTT.

Here the CDR3 DNA reads TGTGCCAGCAGCCTCAGTGGGAACACTGAAGCTTTCTTT. Translating it yields CASSLSGNTEAFF. V is TRBV7-9 and J is TRBJ1-1; no clear D. The CDR3 spans 13 residues. Trimming removed 5 bases from V and 1 base from J, with 8 bases in between. Germline CDR1 and CDR2: SEHNR and FQNEAQ (reference sequence).

The rearrangement joins TRBV30 to TRBJ2-5, with 9 bases identical to TRBD2. Germline lookup yields CDR1 GTSNPN and CDR2 SVGIG (reference sequence). CDR3 length equals 15 residues. CDR3 region: CAFSGVAGAQETQYF. The CDR3 coding sequence is TGTGCGTTTTCCGGAGTAGCGGGGGCCCAAGAGACCCAGTACTTC.

This clone was recorded once. The genes are TRBV7-3 and TRBJ2-7, with TRBD2 matching over 8 bases. This CDR3 has 15 amino acids. Germline V lookup: CDR1 SGHTA, CDR2 FQGTGA. V dropped 3 bases and J dropped 0; count of bases not matched to a gene: 4. The CDR3 sequence: CASSFLAGSSYEQYF. CDR3 DNA sequence: TGTGCCAGCAGCTTCTTAGCGGGAAGCTCCTACGAGCAGTACTTC.

The chain carries TRBV5-4 and TRBJ2-7; D gene ambiguous. Trimming removed 4 bases at V and 4 bases at J, with 9 bases between. The CDR3 extends over 12 amino acids. CDR1 is SGHNT and CDR2 is YYREEE in the germline V gene (reference sequence). CDR3 loop: CASSGALYEQYF. The CDR3, as DNA: TGTGCCAGCAGCGGAGCCTTGTACGAGCAGTACTTC.

The chain uses TRBV7-2 and TRBJ1-1; 7 positions match TRBD1. Unmatched junction bases numbered 3, after V lost 1 base and J lost 1 base. Looked up from germline, CDR1 is SGHTA and CDR2 is FQGNSA. This CDR3 region has 15 residues. Written as DNA, the CDR3 is TGTGCCAGCAGCTTAGGTAGGGGGCGGAACACTGAAGCTTTCTTT. Translated, it gives CASSLGRGRNTEAFF.

The chain couples TRBV28 to TRBJ2-7, with D unclear. Germline V gene lookup returns CDR1 MDHEN and CDR2 SYDVKM. Deletions cut 6 bases from V and 5 bases from J, with 29 bases between. This CDR3 spans 18 amino acids. The CDR3 is CASSRVGSTSATLHEQYF. CDR3 sequence (DNA): TGTGCCAGCAGCCGCGTTGGGTCAACCTCAGCGACCCTTCACGAGCAGTACTTC.

This clone showed up just once. The rearrangement links TRBV7-3 to TRBJ2-6; 8 bases agree with TRBD1. The CDR3 runs to 17 residues. With V trimmed by 5 bases and J by 0 bases, 6 bases remained unmatched. CDR1 SGHTA and CDR2 FQGTGA come from the germline V gene. In DNA form, the CDR3 reads TGTGCCAGCAGCCCGACAGGGGCAAGCTCTGGGGCCAACGTCCTGACTTTC. Translating it yields CASSPTGASSGANVLTF.

This clone was detected only once. The V call is TRBV6-5, the J call TRBJ2-1; D may be TRBD2 (5 bases). Germline V CDR1 and CDR2: MNHEY, SVGAGI. This CDR3 has 14 residues. The ends were cut back, 6 bases at V and 0 bases at J, with 9 bases in the middle. CDR3: CASSPGSSYNEQFF. The DNA for the CDR3 is TGTGCCAGCAGCCCTGGGAGCTCCTACAATGAGCAGTTCTTC.

This clone was observed a few times. The chain employs TRBV2 and TRBJ2-5; a weak D match, TRBD1 (5 bases). With 8 bases removed from V and 5 bases from J, the gap between germline ends came to 18 bases. The CDR3 runs 14 residues. Looked up from germline, CDR1 is SNHLY and CDR2 is FYNNEI. The chain's CDR3 is CASGAQGGGETQYF. The DNA of the CDR3 is TGTGCCAGCGGCGCGCAGGGTGGTGGGGAGACCCAGTACTTC.

The gene calls are TRBV10-2 and TRBJ1-2; D is ambiguous. Trimming removed 0 bases at V and 8 bases at J, with 13 bases between. The germline CDR1 and CDR2 sequences are WSHSY and SAAADI. There are 14 residues in the CDR3. CDR3 loop: CASSESRPSGGYTF. As DNA, the CDR3 is TGCGCCAGCAGTGAGTCGCGGCCCTCCGGCGGCTACACCTTC.

The V and J genes are TRBV4-2 and TRBJ2-1; 10 nucleotides match TRBD2. The CDR3 consists of 17 residues. The junction had 7 bases not matched to a gene; V was cut back by 1 base and J by 4 bases. Germline V lookup: CDR1 LGHNA, CDR2 YNFKEQ. The CDR3 loop reads CASSQVLAGVYYNEQFF. In DNA form, the CDR3 reads TGTGCCAGCAGCCAAGTCCTAGCGGGAGTGTATTACAATGAGCAGTTCTTC.

This chain uses TRBV21-1 with TRBJ2-5; the table's D call of TRBD1 was not tested on the DNA. TRBV21-1 is an annotated pseudogene. This CDR3 contains 17 residues. In nucleotides, the CDR3 is TGTGCCAGCAGCAAAGAACCAAGGACAGGGGGAAGGAAGACCCAGTACTTC. Its translation is CASSKEPRTGGRKTQYF.

The chain links TRBV19 to TRBJ1-2; possible D gene TRBD1, 6 bases. CDR1 and CDR2 from the germline V gene are LNHDA and SQIVND (reference sequence). The CDR3 runs to 15 residues. Deletions cut 2 bases from V and 4 bases from J, with 14 bases between. In nucleotides, the CDR3 is TGTGCCAGTAGTATACGGGGGGGGCTCGGCTATGGCTACACCTTC. Translated, it gives CASSIRGGLGYGYTF.

The table lists this clone with a count of one. The chain has TRBV18 and TRBJ2-3, with a weak D call TRBD2 (5 bases). This CDR3 region has 16 residues. The ends were cut back, 2 bases at V and 2 bases at J, with 14 bases in the middle. Germline values: CDR1 KGHSH, CDR2 LQKENI. This CDR3 reads CASSPKAALNTDTQYF. As DNA, the CDR3 is TGTGCCAGCTCACCAAAAGCGGCCCTAAACACAGATACGCAGTATTTT.

This clone was counted a few times. In nucleotides, the CDR3 is TGTGCCAGCAGCAGGGGATACGGAGCCTACGAGCAGTACTTC. Translation gives CASSRGYGAYEQYF. This sequence joins TRBV6-1 and TRBJ2-7; tentative D call: TRBD1 (6 bases). Trimming cost V 6 bases and J 2 bases, with 14 bases left between them. The CDR3 has 14 residues. Germline CDR1 reads MNHNS; CDR2 reads SASEGT.

The V gene is TRBV25-1, the J gene TRBJ2-1, with D maybe TRBD2 (5 bases). The CDR3 has 16 amino acids. From germline, CDR1 is MGHDK and CDR2 SYGVNS. The ends were cut back, 1 base at V and 3 bases at J, with 13 bases in the middle. This CDR3 reads CASSESERSLYNEQFF. The CDR3 DNA reads as TGTGCCAGCAGTGAATCTGAGCGGAGCCTCTACAATGAGCAGTTCTTC.

This clone was observed a handful of times. The V gene is TRBV6-1, the J gene TRBJ2-7; D possibly corresponds to TRBD1 (5 bases). The CDR3 covers 15 residues. The ends were cut back, 7 bases at V and 1 base at J, with 17 bases in the middle. The germline CDR1 and CDR2 sequences are MNHNS and SASEGT. The CDR3: CASTERGGSSYEQYF. In DNA, the CDR3 is TGTGCCAGCACCGAAAGGGGCGGTTCTTCCTACGAGCAGTACTTC.

The chain joins TRBV11-3 to TRBJ2-1, with unresolved D. V lost 4 bases and J lost 7, with 8 bases in between. In germline, CDR1 is SGHNT, CDR2 YENEEA. The CDR3 has 12 amino acids. DNA for the CDR3: TGTGCCAGCAGCTCAAAACTGAATGAGCAGTTCTTC. The encoded protein is CASSSKLNEQFF.

V and J are TRBV18 and TRBJ1-4, with TRBD1 identical over 7 bases. Trimming removed 1 base from V and 8 bases from J; junction bases left unmatched: 1. CDR1 and CDR2 (germline): KGHSH, LQKENI. The CDR3 extends over 13 amino acids. DNA for the CDR3: TGTGCCAGCTCACCACAAGGGGGCGAAAAACTGTTTTTT. This gives the protein CASSPQGGEKLFF.

The DNA of the CDR3 is TGTGCCAGCAGCTTAATGTCAGGGTCTGGAAACACCATATATTTT. Residues: CASSLMSGSGNTIYF. The genes are TRBV7-8 and TRBJ1-3, with a weak D call TRBD1 (5 bases). This CDR3 has 15 amino acids. In germline, CDR1 is SGHVS, CDR2 FQNEAQ. Trimming left V 2 bases short and J 1 base short, with 9 bases between.

The V call is TRBV28, the J call TRBJ2-7, with 8 bases fitting TRBD1. The CDR3 spans 14 residues. The J segment lost 4 bases and the V segment lost 6 bases, leaving 8 bases of the junction unmatched. Germline CDR1 reads MDHEN; CDR2 reads SYDVKM. CDR3 sequence: CASRSTGGRYEQYF. The DNA for the CDR3 is TGTGCCAGCAGATCTACAGGGGGTAGGTACGAGCAGTACTTC.

The chain has TRBV7-2 and TRBJ2-3; no firm D call. CDR3 size: 14 residues. Trimming took 4 bases from V and 2 from J, leaving 10 bases between them. The V gene's germline CDR1 is SGHTA and CDR2 FQGNSA. The CDR3 spells CASSSFSPTDTQYF. DNA for the CDR3: TGTGCCAGCAGCTCCTTCAGTCCCACAGATACGCAGTATTTT.

J is TRBJ2-5 and V is TRBV5-1; 9 bases agree with TRBD2. Trimming removed 0 bases from V and 2 bases from J; junction bases left unmatched: 2. There are 15 residues in the CDR3. CDR1 and CDR2 (germline): SGHRS, YFSETQ. This CDR3 reads CASSLGLAGQETQYF. The CDR3 bases are TGCGCCAGCAGCTTGGGTCTAGCGGGGCAAGAGACCCAGTACTTC.

The V call is TRBV4-1, the J call TRBJ2-2, with D possibly matching TRBD2 (5 bases). With 2 bases removed from V and 6 bases from J, the gap between germline ends came to 16 bases. The CDR3 has 16 residues. Germline assignment: CDR1 MGHRA and CDR2 YSYEKL. CDR3 sequence (DNA): TGCGCCAGCAGCCAAACTAGTTTATCCCTCGCCGGGGAGCTGTTTTTT. This translates into CASSQTSLSLAGELFF.

The chain carries TRBV30 and TRBJ2-1; D is perhaps TRBD2 (5 bases). Germline V gene lookup returns CDR1 GTSNPN and CDR2 SVGIG (reference sequence). The germline V and J ends were trimmed by 0 bases and 6 bases, with 12 bases remaining between them. The CDR3 is made up of 14 amino acids. CDR3 sequence: CAWSVNGVPNEQFF. DNA for the CDR3: TGTGCCTGGAGTGTAAACGGGGTACCCAATGAGCAGTTCTTC.